This is a list of T cell receptor beta chains from one sample in a study of cytomegalovirus exposure and HLA in healthy donors. Assay used: immunoSEQ multiplex PCR; TCRdb lists only in-frame clones, some missing. Found here are almost 200,000 clones, 79% of them singletons; the top ten hold 3.5% to 5%. The specimen sequenced was PBMCs. These receptors all stem from a woman in her thirties in good health and CMV-seropositive. Each CDR3 is given with its conserved first and last residue. A D gene is named only where the DNA matches it firmly. Clone sizes are given selectively: once, few, many, or a class where the clone is expanded.

d_call clone_size j_call v_call cdr3_nt cdr3_aa
NA NA TRBJ2-7 TRBV4-2 TGTGCCAGCAGCCCTACGACAGTGGGTAACTACGAGCAGTACTTC CASSPTTVGNYEQYF
NA NA TRBJ1-4 TRBV5-4 TGTGCCAGCAGCTTGGAGGCAGGGCGTAATGAAAAACTGTTTTTT CASSLEAGRNEKLFF
NA NA TRBJ1-6 TRBV13 TGTGCCAGCAGCCTGGGGGGGGGCTCGAATTCACCCCTCCACTTT CASSLGGGSNSPLHF
NA NA TRBJ2-7 TRBV6-6 TGTGCCAGCAGTTACGCAGCTAGCTCCTACGAGCAGTACTTC CASSYAASSYEQYF
TRBD2 NA TRBJ2-3 TRBV25-1 TGTGCCAGCAGTGAATTGAGCGGGAGGCCCACAGATACGCAGTATTTT CASSELSGRPTDTQYF
NA NA TRBJ1-1 TRBV6-1 TGTGCCAGCTCTCCCTCTAACACTGAAGCTTTCTTT CASSPSNTEAFF
TRBD1 few TRBJ2-7 TRBV5-1 TGCGCCAGCAGCTCCGGACAGGTTCCCTACGAGCAGTACTTC CASSSGQVPYEQYF
NA NA TRBJ1-5 TRBV7-2 TGTGCCAGCAGCAGAAAGGGGAGGGCGGGCAATCAGCCCCAGCATTTT CASSRKGRAGNQPQHF
TRBD2 NA TRBJ2-4 TRBV5-1 TGCGCCAGCAGCTTGGGACTAGCGGGGGGGCCGACCAAAAACATTCAGTACTTC CASSLGLAGGPTKNIQYF
NA NA TRBJ1-1 TRBV13 TGTGCCAGCAGAGGTGGCCAGGCTCAACAGATGAACACTGAAGCTTTCTTT CASRGGQAQQMNTEAFF
NA NA TRBJ1-6 TRBV6-6 TGTGCCAGCAGTTTGACCAACAGGTATAATTCACCCCTCCACTTT CASSLTNRYNSPLHF
TRBD2 NA TRBJ2-1 TRBV5-1 TGCGCCAGCAGCTCCAGGACTAGCGGGGCTTACAATGAGCAGTTCTTC CASSSRTSGAYNEQFF
TRBD1 NA TRBJ1-1 TRBV6-5 TGTGCCAGCAGTTCCGTGACAGGGGGCTATACTGAAGCTTTCTTT CASSSVTGGYTEAFF
NA NA TRBJ2-7 TRBV5-1 TGCGCCAGCAGCCTGGGAGAGTACGAGCAGTACTTC CASSLGEYEQYF
TRBD1 NA TRBJ2-7 TRBV11-3 TGTGCCAGCAGCCCCCGGACAGGGATCATCCACGAGCAGTACTTC CASSPRTGIIHEQYF
TRBD1 NA TRBJ2-5 TRBV5-8 TGTGCCAGCAGCCTAATTAAGACAGGGGGTTTGGAGACCCAGTACTTC CASSLIKTGGLETQYF
NA few TRBJ2-3 TRBV28 TGTGCCAGCAGCCGGCTAGAGCGGTCCGCAGATACGCAGTATTTT CASSRLERSADTQYF
NA NA TRBJ2-5 TRBV7-2 TGTGCCAGCAGCTTAAACGGGGGGCGCGGGGAGACCCAGTACTTC CASSLNGGRGETQYF
TRBD2 NA TRBJ2-1 TRBV5-1 TGCGCCAGCAGCCTAGCGGGGAGCCTATTCAATGAGCAGTTCTTC CASSLAGSLFNEQFF
NA NA TRBJ1-5 TRBV7-9 TGTGCCAGCAGCTTTTATGGGTGGAGGCCCCAGCATTTT CASSFYGWRPQHF
TRBD2 NA TRBJ2-7 TRBV27 TGTGCCAGCAGTTTAGTAGCGGGGGGCAGGTACGAGCAGTACTTC CASSLVAGGRYEQYF
NA NA TRBJ2-2 TRBV4-3 TGCGCCAGCAGCCAAGATTGGGCGAGCCAGAACACCGGGGAGCTGTTTTTT CASSQDWASQNTGELFF
TRBD1 NA TRBJ2-3 TRBV7-9 TGTGCCAGCAGCACCTACAGGGGCAGCACAGATACGCAGTATTTT CASSTYRGSTDTQYF
NA NA TRBJ2-3 TRBV27 TGTGCCAGCAGTTTCCGGGTAGGGGGAGATACGCAGTATTTT CASSFRVGGDTQYF
NA NA TRBJ2-1 TRBV9 TGTGCCAGCAGCGAGGCGAGTGTCCCGAGGGTGGAGAACAATGAGCAGTTCTTC CASSEASVPRVENNEQFF
NA NA TRBJ2-1 TRBV9 TGTGCCAGCAAAAACCCGGGTTACAATGAGCAGTTCTTC CASKNPGYNEQFF
TRBD2 NA TRBJ2-7 TRBV7-2 TGTGCCAGCAGCCCTACTCTAAGCATAGCGGGGGGCAAATACGAGCAGTACTTC CASSPTLSIAGGKYEQYF
TRBD2 NA TRBJ2-6 TRBV4-1 TGCGCCAGCAGCCAGAAGACTGGACTAGCGAGAGCGTCTGGGGCCAACGTCCTGACTTTC CASSQKTGLARASGANVLTF
NA NA TRBJ2-7 TRBV18 TGTGCCAGCTCACCACCGTCCGCCTACGAGCAGTACTTC CASSPPSAYEQYF
NA NA TRBJ1-2 TRBV7-9 TGTGCCAGCAGCCCATATTCGGGGTTCAACTATGGCTACACCTTC CASSPYSGFNYGYTF